The source of this TCR beta chain is a study of blood T cell repertoires in COVID-19. Study information: COVID-19 samples, acute and convalescent, were from the United States, Italy and Spain. From T cells, B-cell-depleted T cells, or PBMCs came the material, which was cDNA or gDNA.

Under the authors' procedure: Amplification of reference gene primers provided the estimated nucleated cell counts. Measured with immunoSEQ multiplex PCR; TCRdb has only the in-frame clones, and not every one. The V and J calls and clone size were taken over from that table, and D and trimming were inferred from the DNA. The table records 90,000 to 100,000 clones, over 70% of them present only once. The sample comprised peripheral blood. The receptor was isolated from a man aged 60 to 69 with acute or convalescent COVID-19.

This CDR3 is CASSEGAYNEQFF. The CDR3 DNA reads TGTGCCAGCAGCGAGGGTGCCTACAATGAGCAGTTCTTC. The chain combines TRBV11-2 with TRBJ2-1, with D possibly being TRBD2 (5 bases). Trimming took 5 bases from V and 2 from J, leaving 7 bases between them. The CDR3 consists of 13 residues. CDR1 SGHAT and CDR2 FQNNGV come from the germline V gene.